The 18 T cell receptor beta chains presented below share a single source sample, sequenced in a study of shared clonotypes between healthy human individuals. Generated by immunoSEQ multiplex PCR, the TCRdb table keeps only in-frame clones and is missing some. Among about 2.4 million clones listed, more than 90% were seen once. Sequenced material: naive CD4+ T cells sorted from blood. The subset denotes: CD45RA+ positively selected. The origin of the receptors is a man aged 18 to 30 in good health.

J is TRBJ2-7 and V is TRBV10-2; the match to TRBD2 covers 9 bases. Germline CDR1 reads WSHSY; CDR2 reads SAAADI. Unmatched junction bases numbered 12, after V lost 6 bases and J lost 0 bases. There are 17 residues in the CDR3. CDR3 sequence reads: CASRGGLAGPTSYEQYF. DNA of the CDR3: TGCGCCAGCAGGGGGGGTCTAGCGGGACCGACCTCCTACGAGCAGTACTTC.

This clone is a singleton in its sample. The gene calls are TRBV30 and TRBJ1-2, with D unresolved. The germline gives CDR1 GTSNPN, CDR2 SVGIG (reference sequence). V was shortened by 0 bases and J by 7 bases, with 12 bases between the two germline ends. The CDR3 loop spans 13 amino acids. CDR3 nucleotides: TGTGCCTGGAGTGTACTCACCACGGGTGGCTACACCTTC. It translates to CAWSVLTTGGYTF. Supplemented by reference TRBV30 and TRBJ1-2, the full variable domain reads SQTIHQWPATLVQPVGSPLSLECTVEGTSNPNLYWYRQAAGRGLQLLFYSVGIGQISSEVPQNLSASRPQDRQFILSSKKLLLSDSGFYLCAWSVLTTGGYTFGSGTRLTVV.

This chain links TRBV11-1 with TRBJ1-2; D call uncertain. The length of the CDR3 is 16 residues. Trimming left V 1 base short and J 0 bases short, with 12 bases between. Germline CDR1 and CDR2: SGHAT and FQDESV (reference sequence). CDR3 in DNA: TGTGCCAGCAGCTTAGGATACAATAACGCTAACTATGGCTACACCTTC. Encoded protein: CASSLGYNNANYGYTF.

V and J are TRBV27 and TRBJ1-5; a possible D gene is TRBD1 (5 bases). The germline CDR1 and CDR2 sequences are MNHEY and SMNVEV (reference sequence). The germline V and J ends were trimmed by 4 bases and 2 bases, with 9 bases remaining between them. This CDR3 region has 14 residues. The CDR3 nucleotides are TGTGCCAGCAGTTCCAGGGTTGGCAATCAGCCCCAGCATTTT. This translates into CASSSRVGNQPQHF.

The genes are TRBV28 and TRBJ2-7, with 7 nucleotides matching TRBD1. This CDR3 has 12 residues. The germline V gene encodes CDR1 MDHEN and CDR2 SYDVKM. J lost 9 bases, V lost 2 bases, and 4 bases had no gene match. The CDR3 loop is CASSLMRQGQYF. DNA of the CDR3: TGTGCCAGCAGTTTAATGCGACAGGGGCAGTACTTC. Filled out from reference TRBV28 and TRBJ2-7, the complete variable domain reads DVKVTQSSRYLVKRTGEKVFLECVQDMDHENMFWYRQDPGLGLRLIYFSYDVKMKEKGDIPEGYSVSREKKERFSLILESASTNQTSMYLCASSLMRQGQYFGPGTRLTVT.

This rearrangement joins TRBV10-3 to TRBJ1-1; D might be TRBD1 (6 bases). V was shortened by 1 base and J by 0 bases, with 9 bases between the two germline ends. Germline V gene data show CDR1 as ENHRY and CDR2 as SYGVKD. The CDR3 is made up of 15 amino acids. The CDR3 loop reads CAISEWGGLNTEAFF. The CDR3 DNA reads as TGTGCCATCAGTGAGTGGGGGGGCCTGAACACTGAAGCTTTCTTT.

The chain uses TRBV7-2 and TRBJ2-7; 9 positions agree with TRBD1. V shed 1 base, J shed 4 bases, and the junction held 5 bases outside the gene matches. The germline V gene encodes CDR1 SGHTA and CDR2 FQGNSA. The CDR3 sequence is 15 residues long. The CDR3 region is CASSLGAGQGYEQYF. The CDR3 region has the DNA TGTGCCAGCAGCTTAGGAGCGGGACAGGGTTACGAGCAGTACTTC. Full variable domain (missing parts from reference TRBV7-2 and TRBJ2-7): GAGVSQSPSNKVTEKGKDVELRCDPISGHTALYWYRQSLGQGLEFLIYFQGNSAPDKSGLPSDRFSAERTGGSVSTLTIQRTQQEDSAVYLCASSLGAGQGYEQYFGPGTRLTVT.

The chain couples TRBV5-4 to TRBJ2-3, with D unresolved. Germline values: CDR1 SGHNT, CDR2 YYREEE (reference sequence). The CDR3 sequence is 13 residues long. V gave up 1 base and J gave up 4 bases, with 7 bases separating them. The chain's CDR3 is CASSLTFSDTQYF. CDR3 sequence (DNA): TGTGCCAGCAGCTTGACCTTTTCAGATACGCAGTATTTT.

V and J are TRBV5-6 and TRBJ2-7; no clear D gene. CDR3 length: 13 amino acids. The V and J ends lost 8 bases and 3 bases respectively, with 15 bases between them. The V gene's germline CDR1 is SGHDT and CDR2 YYEEEE. DNA for the CDR3: TGTGCCAGTTTCGACAAGAGCAGCTACGAGCAGTACTTC. Translation: CASFDKSSYEQYF.

The chain recombines TRBV10-3 with TRBJ2-2; D remains ambiguous. The germline CDR1 and CDR2 sequences are ENHRY and SYGVKD. This CDR3 is 14 amino acids long. Trimming took off 6 bases at V and 2 bases at J, with 10 bases between the two ends. CDR3 amino acids: CAIRRQENTGELFF. The CDR3, as DNA: TGTGCCATCAGGCGTCAGGAAAACACCGGGGAGCTGTTTTTT.

The CDR3, as DNA: TGTGCCAGTAGCCCTCTAGCGGGCTCCTACAATGAGCAGTTCTTC. It specifies CASSPLAGSYNEQFF. The V call is TRBV19, the J call TRBJ2-1, with 8 bases matching TRBD2. In germline, CDR1 is LNHDA, CDR2 SQIVND (reference sequence). The CDR3 contains 15 residues. Trimming at V came to 6 bases and at J to 0 bases, leaving 4 bases not matched to a gene.

The genes are TRBV5-4 and TRBJ1-1; D uncertain. The CDR3 totals 14 residues. V was cut by 0 bases and J by 1 base, with 7 bases left in between. Germline V CDR1 and CDR2: SGHNT, YYREEE (reference sequence). The CDR3 DNA is TGTGCCAGCAGCTTGGTGCAGGAGAACACTGAAGCTTTCTTT. Its translation: CASSLVQENTEAFF.

This chain connects TRBV5-1 to TRBJ2-7; TRBD1 is a possible D gene (6 bases). CDR3 length equals 14 residues. Germline V lookup: CDR1 SGHRS, CDR2 YFSETQ. With 4 bases removed from V and 3 bases from J, the gap between germline ends came to 14 bases. The CDR3 spells CASSPTQGGYEQYF. The CDR3, as DNA: TGCGCCAGCAGCCCAACACAGGGTGGCTACGAGCAGTACTTC. Filled out from reference TRBV5-1 and TRBJ2-7, the complete variable domain reads KAGVTQTPRYLIKTRGQQVTLSCSPISGHRSVSWYQQTPGQGLQFLFEYFSETQRNKGNFPGRFSGRQFSNSRSEMNVSTLELGDSALYLCASSPTQGGYEQYFGPGTRLTVT.

This clone has a single count. The chain links TRBV6-6 to TRBJ2-3; TRBD2 matches at 13 bases. V was pared by 6 bases and J by 6 bases, with 9 bases of the junction left unmatched. The CDR3 length is 16 residues. Per germline, CDR1 MNHNY and CDR2 SVGAGI (reference sequence). CDR3 bases: TGTGCCAGCAGACCCCCTCGGACTAGCGGGGGTGATACGCAGTATTTT. Translating it yields CASRPPRTSGGDTQYF.

About this clone itself: Other nucleotide sequences from this sample produce the same CDR3. This rearrangement joins TRBV18 to TRBJ1-2; 8 bases map to TRBD1. V lost 6 bases, J lost 2 bases, and 5 bases stayed unmatched. Germline loops: CDR1 KGHSH, CDR2 LQKENI. There are 14 residues in the CDR3. CDR3 sequence reads: CASSPAGGNYGYTF. The CDR3 coding sequence is TGTGCCAGCTCCCCCGCAGGGGGCAACTATGGCTACACCTTC.

This clone was seen just once. V is TRBV2 and J is TRBJ1-5; 8 nucleotides line up with TRBD1. Germline V CDR1 and CDR2: SNHLY, FYNNEI. The CDR3 extends over 14 amino acids. Germline trimming cut 6 bases from V and 2 bases from J; bases unmatched to any gene: 3. CDR3 nucleotide sequence: TGTGCCAGCAGGGAACAGGGGGGCAATCAGCCCCAGCATTTT. As protein: CASREQGGNQPQHF.

The chain has TRBV9 and TRBJ1-2, with a possible D match to TRBD1 (6 bases). This CDR3 contains 13 residues. CDR1 and CDR2 (germline): SGDLS, YYNGEE. V was clipped by 3 bases and J by 9 bases, with 15 bases between them. CDR3 amino acids: CASSAGSTGSYTF. In DNA, the CDR3 is TGTGCCAGCAGCGCAGGATCAACAGGGAGCTACACCTTC. Drawing the rest from reference TRBV9 and TRBJ1-2, the complete variable domain is DSGVTQTPKHLITATGQRVTLRCSPRSGDLSVYWYQQSLDQGLQFLIQYYNGEERAKGNILERFSAQQFPDLHSELNLSSLELGDSALYFCASSAGSTGSYTFGSGTRLTVV.

This clone was recorded only once. J is TRBJ2-3 and V is TRBV14; TRBD1 is a possible D gene (5 bases). Trimming shortened V by 4 bases and J by 3 bases, and 8 bases separated the two germline ends. The CDR3 is made up of 13 amino acids. Looked up from germline, CDR1 is SGHDN and CDR2 is FVKESK. DNA for the CDR3: TGTGCCAGCAGCCGGCAGGGAACAGATACGCAGTATTTT. Translation: CASSRQGTDTQYF. Filled out from reference TRBV14 and TRBJ2-3, the complete variable domain reads EAGVTQFPSHSVIEKGQTVTLRCDPISGHDNLYWYRRVMGKEIKFLLHFVKESKQDESGMPNNRFLAERTGGTYSTLKVQPAELEDSGVYFCASSRQGTDTQYFGPGTRLTVL.